These 18 T cell receptor beta chains originate from one sample sequenced in a study of control samples from healthy donors and cancer patients. Assay: immunoSEQ multiplex PCR; the TCRdb copy retains only in-frame clones and omits some. The sample lists some 120,000 clones; about 87% were seen once. Sequencing used blood. The source is a man younger than 40 in good health.

This chain joins TRBV4-2 and TRBJ2-1; TRBD1 is a possible D gene (5 bases). There are 16 residues in the CDR3. The germline V gene encodes CDR1 LGHNA and CDR2 YNFKEQ. V shed 2 bases and J shed 5 bases, with 16 bases lying between them. For the CDR3, the DNA is TGTGCCAGCAGCCAACGGTGGGCAGGGATTAACAATGAGCAGTTCTTC. Its translation: CASSQRWAGINNEQFF.

The chain carries TRBV3-1 (or the pseudogene TRBV3-2) and TRBJ1-1, with D possibly being TRBD1 (6 bases). The CDR3 covers 11 residues. V shed 8 bases and J shed 13 bases, with 17 bases lying between them. Germline CDR1 and CDR2: LGHDT and YNNKEL (reference sequence). CDR3 nucleotide sequence: TGTGCCAGCCAACAGGGAAACACAGTTTTCTTT. Translated, it gives CASQQGNTVFF.

J is TRBJ1-1 and V is TRBV9, with 8 bases aligning to TRBD1. The CDR3 totals 16 residues. The germline V gene has CDR1 SGDLS and CDR2 YYNGEE. The V segment lost 2 bases and the J segment 3 bases; nucleotides outside the gene matches: 9. CDR3 nucleotides: TGTGCCAGCAGCGTCCAGGGGGCCGGTGGAGACACTGAAGCTTTCTTT. It codes for CASSVQGAGGDTEAFF.

This rearrangement joins TRBV18 to TRBJ1-6; tentative D call: TRBD1 (5 bases). The CDR3 is 13 residues long. The ends were cut back, 6 bases at V and 11 bases at J, with 14 bases in the middle. Germline CDR1 KGHSH, CDR2 LQKENI. CDR3 bases: TGTGCCAGCTCCCCGGACGGGACCGCACCCCTCCACTTT. Amino acids: CASSPDGTAPLHF.

This rearrangement joins TRBV18 to TRBJ2-6; 10 nucleotides line up with TRBD2. V lost 0 bases and J lost 0; bases outside the gene matches: 5. The CDR3 loop spans 19 amino acids. CDR1 and CDR2 (germline): KGHSH, LQKENI. CDR3 amino acids: CASSPPASGGGSGANVLTF. CDR3 DNA: TGTGCCAGCTCACCACCGGCTAGCGGGGGCGGCTCTGGGGCCAACGTCCTGACTTTC.

The chain uses TRBV30 and TRBJ2-1; TRBD1 or TRBD2 may be the D gene (6 bases each). The length of the CDR3 is 12 residues. The V end lost 4 bases, the J end lost 9 bases, and 13 bases lay between the germline ends. Germline CDR1 is GTSNPN and CDR2 is SVGIG (reference sequence). The CDR3 sequence is CAWNPGAVEQFF. The DNA of the CDR3 is TGTGCCTGGAACCCGGGGGCGGTTGAGCAGTTCTTC.

The rearrangement joins TRBV7-6 to TRBJ1-3; D unresolved. The V and J ends lost 1 base and 2 bases respectively, with 9 bases between them. From germline, CDR1 is SGHVS and CDR2 FNYEAQ. There are 15 residues in the CDR3. The CDR3 protein is CASSLDGGPGNTIYF. CDR3 nucleotides: TGTGCCAGCAGCTTAGATGGTGGGCCTGGAAACACCATATATTTT.

The chain is built from TRBV28 and TRBJ1-2, with 8 positions matching TRBD1. Germline CDR1 and CDR2: MDHEN and SYDVKM. This CDR3 is built from 14 residues. Germline trimming cut 6 bases from V and 5 bases from J; bases unmatched to any gene: 8. The CDR3 sequence: CASRTTGVRYGYTF. CDR3 sequence (DNA): TGTGCCAGCAGAACGACAGGGGTAAGATATGGCTACACCTTC.

This chain connects TRBV11-2 to TRBJ1-1, with unresolved D. The CDR3 runs to 13 residues. Trimming cost V 7 bases and J 5 bases, with 14 bases left between them. Germline CDR1 reads SGHAT; CDR2 reads FQNNGV. Written as DNA, the CDR3 is TGTGCCAGCACCCTTATGGAACAGACTGAAGCTTTCTTT. Protein: CASTLMEQTEAFF. Supplemented by reference TRBV11-2 and TRBJ1-1, the full variable domain reads EAGVAQSPRYKIIEKRQSVAFWCNPISGHATLYWYQQILGQGPKLLIQFQNNGVVDDSQLPKDRFSAERLKGVDSTLKIQPAKLEDSAVYLCASTLMEQTEAFFGQGTRLTVV.

The chain carries TRBV5-4 and TRBJ1-2; no reliable D call. CDR1 is SGHNT and CDR2 is YYREEE in the germline V gene (reference sequence). The CDR3 has 12 amino acids. The V gene lost 4 bases and the J gene lost 5 bases, with 9 bases spanning the gap. DNA for the CDR3: TGTGCCAGCAGCAATAAAAATTATGGCTACACCTTC. It translates to CASSNKNYGYTF.

The gene calls are TRBV10-3 and TRBJ2-3, with D hard to call. Germline V CDR1 and CDR2: ENHRY, SYGVKD. V gave up 6 bases and J gave up 3 bases, with 10 bases separating them. The CDR3 has 13 amino acids. CDR3 amino acids: CAISADETDTQYF. The CDR3 DNA sequence: TGTGCCATCAGCGCAGACGAGACAGATACGCAGTATTTT.

This clone was detected once. The chain joins TRBV27 to TRBJ2-3, with TRBD1 matching over 9 bases. J lost 0 bases, V lost 4 bases, and 14 bases had no gene match. This CDR3 contains 19 residues. Germline values: CDR1 MNHEY, CDR2 SMNVEV (reference sequence). CDR3 in amino acids: CASSSGTGRYTPSTDTQYF. The DNA of the CDR3 is TGTGCCAGCAGTTCCGGGACAGGGCGCTATACGCCTAGCACAGATACGCAGTATTTT.

The J gene is TRBJ2-7, the V gene TRBV7-8; either TRBD1 or TRBD2 may supply D (5 bases each). This CDR3 has 12 residues. In germline, CDR1 is SGHVS, CDR2 FQNEAQ. CDR3 nucleotide sequence: TGTGCCAGCAGCCCCATGCGAGGGGAGCAGCACGTC. Amino acid sequence: CASSPMRGEQHV.

Only one count was recorded for this clone. The chain recombines TRBV19 with TRBJ1-2; D call uncertain. The CDR3 extends over 14 amino acids. Trimming cost V 5 bases and J 8 bases, with 18 bases left between them. The germline V gene encodes CDR1 LNHDA and CDR2 SQIVND (reference sequence). CDR3 loop: CASSLPLGLGGYTF. In nucleotides, the CDR3 is TGTGCCAGTAGTTTACCCCTTGGACTCGGAGGCTACACCTTC.

The table lists this clone with a count of one. V and J are TRBV3-1 (or the pseudogene TRBV3-2) and TRBJ2-5; TRBD2 matches 10 bases. Germline CDR1 and CDR2: LGHDT and YNNKEL (reference sequence). CDR3 length: 16 residues. V was pared by 3 bases and J by 2 bases, with 6 bases of the junction left unmatched. The CDR3 DNA sequence: TGTGCCAGCAGCCACCGGACTAGCGGAGATCAAGAGACCCAGTACTTC. This gives the protein CASSHRTSGDQETQYF.

The chain joins TRBV25-1 to TRBJ2-6, with D hard to call. V was clipped by 6 bases and J by 0 bases, with 0 bases between them. The CDR3 covers 12 residues. Germline-derived CDR1 and CDR2 are MGHDK and SYGVNS. This chain's CDR3 is CASSSGANVLTF. As DNA, the CDR3 is TGTGCCAGCAGCTCTGGGGCCAACGTCCTGACTTTC.

V gene TRBV11-2 combines with J gene TRBJ2-1; TRBD1 is a possible D gene (6 bases). CDR1 is SGHAT and CDR2 is FQNNGV in the germline V gene. This CDR3 is 15 amino acids long. Trimming took off 3 bases at V and 1 base at J, with 10 bases between the two ends. The CDR3 sequence is CASSLGRGSYNEQFF. DNA for the CDR3: TGTGCCAGCAGCTTGGGTAGGGGGTCCTACAATGAGCAGTTCTTC.

The genes are TRBV2 and TRBJ1-5; D unresolved. The germline CDR1 and CDR2 sequences are SNHLY and FYNNEI. V lost 1 base and J 0 bases, leaving 7 bases between the germline ends. The CDR3 is 15 residues long. The CDR3 DNA is TGTGCCAGCAGTGAAGGGAGATTTAGCAATCAGCCCCAGCATTTT. Encoded protein: CASSEGRFSNQPQHF.